This T cell receptor (beta chain) was identified in a study of CD8 T cells in Susac syndrome. Findings of the study overall: As the study acknowledged, the number of individuals who were part of its TCR sequencing and HLA analysis was relatively small.

Sequencing of TCR beta was performed on blood CD8+ and CD4+ T cells. The authors negatively isolated CD8+ and CD4+ T cells and FACS-enriched TEMRA cells. In the case of this clonotype: Its antigen remains unknown.

The RNA input was 0.5 to 1 ug, and it was reverse transcribed with random hexamers. The method of amplification for TCR beta CDR3 was immunoSEQ multiplex PCR, covering 54 Vbeta and 13 Jbeta. Each CDR3 protein gets one entry after TCRdb re-called the immunoSEQ multiplex PCR reads with MiXCR. The sample includes 120,000 or so distinct CDR3 sequences, approximately 94% of them seen just once. The CDR3 totals 12 residues. Germline V gene sequence: CDR1 MNHEY, CDR2 SVGAGI. The germline V and J ends were trimmed by 4 bases and 5 bases, with 9 bases remaining between them. The V call is TRBV6-5, the J call TRBJ2-7, with D unresolved. Sequencing was performed on CD4+ T cells from PBMCs. The receptor was isolated from a human donor with multiple sclerosis. CDR3 nucleotides: TGTGCCAGCAGTTCCCCCCAGCACGAGCAGTACTTC. Its protein is CASSSPQHEQYF.